This is a list of T cell receptor beta chains from one sample in a study of blood T cells in healthy people across ages. TCRdb processed the 5' RACE reads anew with MiXCR; each CDR3 protein has one entry. In the table there are 450,000 to 700,000 distinct CDR3 sequences, about 25% of which are singletons. Sequenced sample: blood. The source is a woman in her 70s in good health. Both conserved end residues are part of each CDR3. D genes are given only for firm matches. Expanded clones get a size class; other rows say once, few or many, or leave the size out.

TRBV5-1,.,.,TRBJ1-4,CASILETGFEKLFF,TGCGCCAGCATCCTAGAGACAGGTTTTGAAAAACTGTTTTTT
TRBV28,.,.,TRBJ1-5,CASRAGKGTNQPQHF,TGTGCCAGCAGGGCAGGTAAGGGTACCAATCAGCCCCAGCATTTT
TRBV29-1,.,.,TRBJ1-2,CSVETGGYTF,TGCAGCGTTGAAACTGGTGGCTACACCTTC
TRBV20-1,TRBD1,.,TRBJ2-7,CSVPDRGTYEQYF,TGCAGTGTCCCGGACAGGGGAACCTACGAGCAGTACTTC
TRBV6-5,.,few,TRBJ1-6,CASSYLAGDSPLHF,TGTGCCAGCAGTTACTTAGCAGGAGATTCACCCCTCCACTTT
TRBV4-3,.,few,TRBJ1-1,CASSQAGTPNTEAFF,TGCGCCAGCAGCCAAGCTGGGACACCGAACACTGAAGCTTTCTTT
TRBV5-1,TRBD1,few,TRBJ1-4,CASSTKSQGSGEKLFF,TGCGCCAGCAGCACCAAATCACAGGGGAGTGGTGAAAAACTGTTTTTT
TRBV20-1,.,.,TRBJ2-1,CSARLFAGLHNEQFF,TGCAGTGCTAGATTATTTGCGGGACTTCACAATGAGCAGTTCTTC
TRBV4-2,.,.,TRBJ2-1,CASSQDVTSIYNEQFF,TGTGCCAGCAGCCAAGATGTAACCAGCATCTACAATGAGCAGTTCTTC
TRBV20-1,.,few,TRBJ2-3,CSARGHGGPDTQYF,TGCAGTGCTAGAGGACACGGGGGCCCAGATACGCAGTATTTT
TRBV5-1,.,.,TRBJ2-7,CASSFLGEDEQYF,TGCGCCAGCAGCTTCTTGGGAGAGGACGAGCAGTACTTC